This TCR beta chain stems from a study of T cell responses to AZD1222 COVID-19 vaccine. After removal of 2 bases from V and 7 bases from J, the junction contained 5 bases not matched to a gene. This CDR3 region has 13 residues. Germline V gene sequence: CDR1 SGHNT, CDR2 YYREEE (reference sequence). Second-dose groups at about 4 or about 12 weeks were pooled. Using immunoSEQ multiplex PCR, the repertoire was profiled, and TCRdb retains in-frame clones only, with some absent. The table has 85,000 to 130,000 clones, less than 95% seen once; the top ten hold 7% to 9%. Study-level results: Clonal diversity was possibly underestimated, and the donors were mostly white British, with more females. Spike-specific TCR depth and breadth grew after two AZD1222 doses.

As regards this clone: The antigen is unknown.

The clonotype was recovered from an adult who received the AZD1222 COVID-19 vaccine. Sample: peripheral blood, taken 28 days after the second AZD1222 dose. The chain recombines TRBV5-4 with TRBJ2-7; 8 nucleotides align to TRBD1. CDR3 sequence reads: CASSFQGAREQYF. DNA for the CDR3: TGTGCCAGCAGCTTCCAGGGGGCACGTGAGCAGTACTTC.